What follows are 2 T cell receptor beta chains derived from one specimen sequenced in a study of blood T cell repertoires in COVID-19. Using immunoSEQ multiplex PCR, the repertoire was profiled, and TCRdb retains in-frame clones only, with some absent. This table holds about 66,000 clones, around 89% found once. Material for sequencing was peripheral blood. Every receptor here comes from a woman in her seventies with acute or convalescent COVID-19.

The rearrangement links TRBV29-1 to TRBJ2-3; TRBD1 matches at 7 bases. Germline values: CDR1 SQVTM, CDR2 ANQGSEA. J gave up 4 bases and V 4 bases, and 5 bases lay outside the gene matches. This CDR3 comprises 13 residues. CDR3: CSVVQGGSDTQYF. In DNA, the CDR3 is TGCAGCGTTGTTCAAGGGGGCTCAGATACGCAGTATTTT.

This clone was recorded once. The V call is TRBV2, the J call TRBJ1-5, with D unresolved. The CDR3 is 15 residues long. V shed 8 bases and J shed 0 bases, with 14 bases lying between them. The germline gives CDR1 SNHLY, CDR2 FYNNEI. The CDR3 DNA reads as TGTGCCAGCCTCGAGGAGGTTTCTAGCAATCAGCCCCAGCATTTT. Its protein is CASLEEVSSNQPQHF. Full variable domain (remainder filled in from reference TRBV2 and TRBJ1-5): EPEVTQTPSHQVTQMGQEVILRCVPISNHLYFYWYRQILGQKVEFLVSFYNNEISEKSEIFDDQFSVERPDGSNFTLKIRSTKLEDSAMYFCASLEEVSSNQPQHFGDGTRLSIL.